This entry describes one T cell receptor (beta chain). Its target is not known. Losses at the gene ends were 0 bases for V and 6 bases for J; bases not matched to a gene: 11. CDR1 and CDR2 (germline): KGHDR, SFDVKD. This CDR3 region has 18 residues. These data originate in a study of T-cell memory formation after mild COVID-19. Study details: Across donors, TCR clusters were largely donor specific. Study-wide findings and caveats: Day 37-peaking second-wave clones had unconfirmed SARS-CoV-2 specificity. CD4/CD8 balance characterized clones contracting day 15 to 85, and CD4+ skew characterized later expanders.

With constant-segment primers, 5'RACE yielded cDNA libraries of TCR alpha and TCR beta that carried sample barcodes and UMIs. TCRdb ran MiXCR on the 5' RACE reads and lists one entry per CDR3 protein. The repertoire includes 120,000 to 150,000 distinct CDR3 sequences, about 19% of them detected once, and around 2% sits in the top ten. The specimen sequenced was PBMCs or a T cell subset sorted from them (not recorded which). This TCR was recovered from an adult woman who had mild COVID-19 (a few samples of this study predate the infection). Cell type and time point are not known. The chain joins TRBV24-1 to TRBJ2-2, with 8 bases identical to TRBD1. CDR3 in amino acids: CATSDLGTGSEFSGELFF. The CDR3 DNA follows: TGTGCCACCAGTGATTTGGGGACAGGCTCGGAGTTCTCCGGGGAGCTGTTTTTT.